A single sample is the source of the 23 T cell receptor beta chains below, sequenced in a study of T-cell reconstitution after alpha-beta-depleted transplantation in children. Preparing the TCRbeta library involved the use of unique molecular identifiers. Using its own MiXCR run on the PCR reads, TCRdb lists one record per CDR3 protein. The sample includes hundreds of thousands of distinct CDR3 sequences, roughly 17% of them seen just once. The starting material was PBMCs from the stem cell graft donor, obtained from the stem cell graft. These receptors originate from a human donor who donated a stem cell graft to a child with acute myeloid leukemia.

Only a few counts were recorded for this clonotype. The rearrangement uses TRBV18 and TRBJ1-1; D is ambiguous. The V end was cut by 8 bases, the J end by 3 bases, with 22 bases between. This CDR3 is 16 amino acids long. Germline V lookup: CDR1 KGHSH, CDR2 LQKENI. The CDR3: CASNPGLAPIDTEAFF. The CDR3 nucleotides are TGTGCCAGCAACCCCGGGCTCGCCCCAATCGACACTGAAGCTTTCTTT.

The chain combines TRBV20-1 with TRBJ1-2; a possible D gene is TRBD1 (6 bases). The CDR3 length is 14 residues. Per the germline V gene, CDR1 is DFQATT and CDR2 is SNEGSKA (reference sequence). Between the trimmed V and J ends, which lost 6 bases and 4 bases, there was a span of 18 bases. The CDR3 protein is CSALGTPLSYGYTF. The CDR3 DNA sequence: TGCAGTGCCCTTGGGACACCTTTGAGCTATGGCTACACCTTC.

The chain uses TRBV11-2 and TRBJ2-2; weak D call: TRBD1 (6 bases). V was shortened by 5 bases and J by 7 bases, with 23 bases between the two germline ends. Germline values: CDR1 SGHAT, CDR2 FQNNGV. The CDR3 has 17 amino acids. The CDR3 bases are TGTGCCAGCAGCCTCCGGGACAAGTCGGTTGGTGGCGGGGAGCTGTTTTTT. Protein sequence: CASSLRDKSVGGGELFF.

The genes are TRBV6-5 and TRBJ2-5, with 7 bases matching TRBD1. V shed 0 bases and J 2 bases; nucleotides not matched to a gene: 9. This CDR3 is built from 17 residues. The germline V gene encodes CDR1 MNHEY and CDR2 SVGAGI. CDR3 sequence reads: CASSYSTGTAQQETQYF. The CDR3 DNA sequence: TGTGCCAGCAGTTACTCAACCGGGACAGCTCAACAAGAGACCCAGTACTTC.

V usage is TRBV5-1 and J usage is TRBJ2-1, with no clear D. CDR3 length: 17 amino acids. The germline gives CDR1 SGHRS, CDR2 YFSETQ. The germline V and J ends were trimmed by 0 bases and 5 bases, with 18 bases remaining between them. CDR3 residues: CASSLGRLSEAHNEQFF. The CDR3, as DNA: TGCGCCAGCAGCTTGGGTCGGCTATCCGAGGCCCACAATGAGCAGTTCTTC.

This clonotype was counted between two and nine times. The rearrangement joins TRBV6-5 to TRBJ2-7; 9 bases line up with TRBD1. This CDR3 has 14 amino acids. Germline CDR1 reads MNHEY; CDR2 reads SVGAGI. J gave up 5 bases and V 5 bases, and 7 bases lay outside the gene matches. The CDR3 region is CASSTWDREDEQYV. Written as DNA, the CDR3 is TGTGCCAGCAGTACTTGGGACAGGGAGGACGAGCAGTACGTC.

The gene calls are TRBV5-5 and TRBJ2-7; 7 bases are a match to TRBD2. This CDR3 is built from 13 residues. Germline CDR1 SGHKS, CDR2 YYEKEE (reference sequence). J gave up 5 bases and V 3 bases, and 5 bases lay outside the gene matches. This CDR3 is CASSSLGGHEQYV. The CDR3 DNA reads as TGTGCCAGCAGCTCCCTGGGAGGGCACGAGCAGTACGTC.

This clonotype was found many times. The CDR3 nucleotides are TGCGCCAGCAGCTCATTCGGACAGAACTATGGCTACACCTTC. Translation gives CASSSFGQNYGYTF. The J gene is TRBJ1-2, the V gene TRBV5-1, with D possibly being TRBD1 (6 bases). V was shortened by 3 bases and J by 2 bases, with 11 bases between the two germline ends. CDR3 size: 14 residues. Per the germline V gene, CDR1 is SGHRS and CDR2 is YFSETQ. Using reference TRBV5-1 and TRBJ1-2 for the parts outside the CDR3, the full variable domain is KAGVTQTPRYLIKTRGQQVTLSCSPISGHRSVSWYQQTPGQGLQFLFEYFSETQRNKGNFPGRFSGRQFSNSRSEMNVSTLELGDSALYLCASSSFGQNYGYTFGSGTRLTVV.

This clonotype was counted at least ten times. The genes are TRBV7-8 and TRBJ2-7; D might be TRBD2 (6 bases). Trimming took off 2 bases at V and 6 bases at J, with 17 bases between the two ends. The germline gives CDR1 SGHVS, CDR2 FQNEAQ. This CDR3 is 15 amino acids long. Written as DNA, the CDR3 is TGTGCCAGCAGCTTATATCGGGCATCCGGGGGCGAGCAGTACTTC. Its protein product is CASSLYRASGGEQYF.

This clonotype was seen many times. This chain uses TRBV29-1 with TRBJ2-5; D might be TRBD2 (8 bases). Trimming removed 4 bases at V and 7 bases at J, with 16 bases between. The CDR3 sequence is 13 residues long. The V gene's germline CDR1 is SQVTM and CDR2 ANQGSEA. The CDR3 protein is CSVGQGSGGTQYF. DNA for the CDR3: TGCAGCGTTGGACAGGGCAGCGGGGGGACCCAGTACTTC.

This clonotype has only a few counts. V usage is TRBV24-1 and J usage is TRBJ2-7; D may be TRBD2 (5 bases). Trimming shortened V by 1 base and J by 7 bases, and 10 bases separated the two germline ends. CDR1 and CDR2 (germline): KGHDR, SFDVKD. The CDR3 runs to 13 residues. CDR3: CATSDLPGGEQYF. The CDR3 region has the DNA TGTGCCACCAGTGATTTACCCGGCGGGGAGCAGTACTTC.

This clonotype has a count of ten or more. V usage is TRBV7-2 and J usage is TRBJ1-4; D possibly corresponds to TRBD1 (5 bases). The germline gives CDR1 SGHTA, CDR2 FQGNSA. V shed 2 bases and J shed 8 bases, with 6 bases lying between them. CDR3 length equals 12 residues. This CDR3 reads CASSLPGEKLFF. Here the CDR3 DNA reads TGTGCCAGCAGCTTACCAGGGGAAAAACTGTTTTTT.

The chain links TRBV15 to TRBJ1-6; no firm D call. The CDR3 is made up of 15 amino acids. V was shortened by 0 bases and J by 7 bases, with 10 bases between the two germline ends. Germline-derived CDR1 and CDR2 are LNHNV and YYDKDF (reference sequence). In DNA form, the CDR3 reads TGTGCCACCAGCAGAGAGGGTACCCTAAATTCACCCCTCCACTTT. It specifies CATSREGTLNSPLHF.

This clonotype was observed at least ten times. V and J are TRBV20-1 and TRBJ2-4, with 8 bases fitting TRBD1. This CDR3 has 16 residues. Per the germline V gene, CDR1 is DFQATT and CDR2 is SNEGSKA (reference sequence). V dropped 3 bases and J dropped 8; count of bases not matched to a gene: 15. The CDR3 sequence is CSASGQGGGSVYIQYF. The DNA for the CDR3 is TGCAGTGCTAGCGGACAGGGAGGTGGTTCGGTCTACATTCAGTACTTC.

This sequence joins TRBV15 and TRBJ2-3, with D maybe TRBD1 (5 bases). V gave up 8 bases and J gave up 3 bases, with 12 bases separating them. Germline lookup yields CDR1 LNHNV and CDR2 YYDKDF (reference sequence). This CDR3 spans 13 amino acids. CDR3 amino acids: CATRKKGTDTQYF. The CDR3, as DNA: TGTGCCACCCGGAAAAAGGGGACAGATACGCAGTATTTT.

This clonotype was seen only a few times. The rearrangement links TRBV20-1 to TRBJ1-2; D is perhaps TRBD1 (5 bases). The germline V gene encodes CDR1 DFQATT and CDR2 SNEGSKA (reference sequence). The V end was cut by 2 bases, the J end by 3 bases, with 19 bases between. The CDR3 consists of 16 residues. CDR3 DNA sequence: TGCAGTGCTAGACCCGCGAAAGGGAGGGGTCACTATGGCTACACCTTC. Translated, it gives CSARPAKGRGHYGYTF.

About this clonotype itself: A much more abundant neighbour one base away suggests this may be a read error. V is TRBV25-1 and J is TRBJ1-5; TRBD1 is a possible D gene (6 bases). In germline, CDR1 is MGHDK, CDR2 SYGVNS. CDR3 length: 17 amino acids. V was cut by 2 bases and J by 3 bases, with 17 bases left in between. The CDR3 reads CASSETGTARANQPQHF. For the CDR3, the DNA is TGTGCCAGCAGTGAAACAGGGACCGCGCGAGCCAATCAGCCCCAGCATTTT. Drawing the rest from reference TRBV25-1 and TRBJ1-5, the complete variable domain is EADIYQTPRYLVIGTGKKITLECSQTMGHDKMYWYQQDPGMELHLIHYSYGVNSTEKGDLSSESTVSRIRTEHFPLTLESARPSHTSQYLCASSETGTARANQPQHFGDGTRLSIL.

This clonotype has more than one count but fewer than ten. The V call is TRBV18, the J call TRBJ2-7, with D maybe TRBD2 (6 bases). Germline V gene sequence: CDR1 KGHSH, CDR2 LQKENI. The V and J ends lost 2 bases and 4 bases respectively, with 15 bases between them. This CDR3 has 15 amino acids. CDR3 in DNA: TGTGCCAGCTCACCAGACACGGCGGAGGGTTACGAGCAGTACTTC. This gives the protein CASSPDTAEGYEQYF. Using reference TRBV18 and TRBJ2-7 for the parts outside the CDR3, the full variable domain is NAGVMQNPRHLVRRRGQEARLRCSPMKGHSHVYWYRQLPEEGLKFMVYLQKENIIDESGMPKERFSAEFPKEGPSILRIQQVVRGDSAAYFCASSPDTAEGYEQYFGPGTRLTVT.

This clonotype was recorded at least ten times. The genes are TRBV20-1 and TRBJ1-5, with a weak D call TRBD1 (5 bases). This CDR3 contains 14 residues. Germline values: CDR1 DFQATT, CDR2 SNEGSKA (reference sequence). V lost 6 bases and J 4 bases, leaving 16 bases between the germline ends. CDR3 amino acids: CSAYAGTENQPQHF. Written as DNA, the CDR3 is TGCAGTGCCTACGCCGGGACGGAAAATCAGCCCCAGCATTTT.

This clonotype was picked up a small number of times. As DNA, the CDR3 is TGTGCCAGCAGTTTTGGGGTTAACACAGATACGCAGTATTTT. Its translation: CASSFGVNTDTQYF. This rearrangement joins TRBV28 to TRBJ2-3; D is uncertain. The CDR3 has 14 residues. Trimming pared 3 bases from V and 2 bases from J, leaving 9 bases between. CDR1 and CDR2 from the germline V gene are MDHEN and SYDVKM.

This clonotype has ten or more counts. The chain employs TRBV20-1 and TRBJ2-5; D not certain. The V end was cut by 0 bases, the J end by 1 base, with 6 bases between. This CDR3 comprises 13 residues. The germline gives CDR1 DFQATT, CDR2 SNEGSKA (reference sequence). The CDR3, as DNA: TGCAGTGCTAGAGATCTCAGCCAAGAGACCCAGTACTTC. Residues: CSARDLSQETQYF.

This clonotype came up a few times. The chain employs TRBV12-3 or TRBV12-4 and TRBJ2-1; D is unresolved. V was cut by 5 bases and J by 0 bases, with 17 bases left in between. The length of the CDR3 is 17 residues. The DNA for the CDR3 is TGTGCCAGCAGTCTAGATCAGGCCGCTAGCTCCTACAATGAGCAGTTCTTC. Translated: CASSLDQAASSYNEQFF.

This clonotype has more than one count but fewer than ten. The rearrangement uses TRBV15 and TRBJ1-4; 7 bases fit TRBD1. The junction had 7 bases not matched to a gene; V was cut back by 10 bases and J by 8 bases. The CDR3 is made up of 12 amino acids. CDR1 and CDR2 from the germline V gene are LNHNV and YYDKDF (reference sequence). The CDR3 loop is CAIRDSREKLFF. The CDR3 nucleotides read TGTGCCATACGGGACAGCCGGGAAAAACTGTTTTTT. Together with reference TRBV15 and TRBJ1-4, the CDR3 gives the full variable domain: DAMVIQNPRYQVTQFGKPVTLSCSQTLNHNVMYWYQQKSSQAPKLLFHYYDKDFNNEADTPDNFQSRRPNTSFCFLDIRSPGLGDTAMYLCAIRDSREKLFFGSGTQLSVL.